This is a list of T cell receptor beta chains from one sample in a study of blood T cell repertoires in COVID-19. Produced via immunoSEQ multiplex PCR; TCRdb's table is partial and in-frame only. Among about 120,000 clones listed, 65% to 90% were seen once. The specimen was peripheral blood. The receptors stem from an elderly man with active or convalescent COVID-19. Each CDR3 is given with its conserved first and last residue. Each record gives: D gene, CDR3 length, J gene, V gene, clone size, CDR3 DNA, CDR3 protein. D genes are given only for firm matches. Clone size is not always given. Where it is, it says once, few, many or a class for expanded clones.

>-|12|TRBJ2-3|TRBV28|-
TGTGCCAGCAGGGGGCCGGCAGATACGCAGTATTTT
CASRGPADTQYF
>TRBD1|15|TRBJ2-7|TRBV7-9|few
TGTGCCAGCAGCCGGGACAGGGTTAGCTCCTACGAGCAGTACTTC
CASSRDRVSSYEQYF
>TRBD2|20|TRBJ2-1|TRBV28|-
TGTGCCAGCAGTTCCTTTCTTGGGGGGACTAGCGGGCGGCTATACAATGAGCAGTTCTTC
CASSSFLGGTSGRLYNEQFF
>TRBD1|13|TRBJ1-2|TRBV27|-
TGTGCTGGGGCGGGACAGGGGGGCAATGGCTACACCTTC
CAGAGQGGNGYTF
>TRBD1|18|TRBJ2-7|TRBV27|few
TGTGCCAGCAGCGTTACAGGGGCATCCTCTGCGATCTCCTACGAGCAGTACTTC
CASSVTGASSAISYEQYF
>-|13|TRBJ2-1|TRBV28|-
TGTGCCAGCAGTTCGGGACTTCCCTATGAGCAGTTCTTC
CASSSGLPYEQFF
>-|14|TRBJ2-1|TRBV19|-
TGTGCCAGTAGTCCGGCTAGCTCCTACAATGAGCAGTTCTTC
CASSPASSYNEQFF
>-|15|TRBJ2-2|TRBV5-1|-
TGCGCCAGCAGCTTGGAACAGGCGAACACCGGGGAGCTGTTTTTT
CASSLEQANTGELFF
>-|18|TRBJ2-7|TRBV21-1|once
TGTGCCAGCAGCGTAACTAGCGGCGGCCACGGGCATTCCTACGAGCAGTACTTC
CASSVTSGGHGHSYEQYF
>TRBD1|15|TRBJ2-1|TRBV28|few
TGTGCCAGCAGTTCACAAGTGGACAGGGATAATGAGCAGTTCTTC
CASSSQVDRDNEQFF
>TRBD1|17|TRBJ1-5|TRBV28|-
TGTGCCAGCAGTTTATGGGAACAGGGGGCGTTGAATCAGCCCCAGCATTTT
CASSLWEQGALNQPQHF
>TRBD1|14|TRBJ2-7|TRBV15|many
TGTGCCACCAGCAGCGGACAGGGGGTAAACGAGCAGTACTTC
CATSSGQGVNEQYF
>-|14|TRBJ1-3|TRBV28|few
TGTGCCAGCAGTTTAAGTCATCAGGGCGACACCATATATTTT
CASSLSHQGDTIYF
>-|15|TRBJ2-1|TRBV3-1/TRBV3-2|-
TGTGCCAGCAGCCGAGGGGACTCAACAGGACGGGAGCAGTTCTTC
CASSRGDSTGREQFF
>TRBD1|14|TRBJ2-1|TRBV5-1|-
TGCGCCAGCAACGACAGGGGGCATTTCAATGAGCAGTTCTTC
CASNDRGHFNEQFF
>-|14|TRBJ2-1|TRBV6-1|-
TGTGCCAGCAGTGAAGCGTCACAGGGTGATGAGCAGTTCTTC
CASSEASQGDEQFF
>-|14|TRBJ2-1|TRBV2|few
TGTGCCAGCAGTAAACAGACAGGTTACAATGAGCAGTTCTTC
CASSKQTGYNEQFF
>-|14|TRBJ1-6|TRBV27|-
TGTGCCAGCAGTTTACGGGGTGGCAATTCACCCCTCCACTTT
CASSLRGGNSPLHF
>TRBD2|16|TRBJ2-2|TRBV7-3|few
TGTGCCAGCAGCTCCCGAGGGACTAGCGGGAACGGGGAGCTGTTTTTT
CASSSRGTSGNGELFF
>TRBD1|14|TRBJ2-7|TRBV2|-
TGTGCCAGCAGTCCGGACAGGGTAATCCACGAGCAGTACTTC
CASSPDRVIHEQYF
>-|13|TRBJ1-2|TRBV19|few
TGTGCCAGTAGTATCGACAGTAACTATGGCTACACCTTC
CASSIDSNYGYTF
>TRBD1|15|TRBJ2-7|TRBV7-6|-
TGTGCCAGCAGCTTAGGCGCCGACAGGGGTCACGAGCAGTACTTC
CASSLGADRGHEQYF
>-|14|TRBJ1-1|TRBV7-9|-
TGTGCCAGCAGGAAAGACGGAGAGTACACTGAAGCTTTCTTT
CASRKDGEYTEAFF
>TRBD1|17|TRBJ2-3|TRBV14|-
TGTGCCAGCAGCCACAGGACAGGGCGTCCTTTGCCAGATACGCAGTATTTT
CASSHRTGRPLPDTQYF
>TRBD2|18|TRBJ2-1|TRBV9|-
TGTGCCAGCAGCACACGGACTAGCGGGGGAATTTTGTCCTATGAGCAGTTCTTC
CASSTRTSGGILSYEQFF
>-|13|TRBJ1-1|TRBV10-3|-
TGTGCCACCGCGGGGGGTGGGAACACTGAAGCTTTCTTT
CATAGGGNTEAFF
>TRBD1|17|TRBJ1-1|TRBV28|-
TGTGCCAGCAGTCAAACCGGGACAGCGCCTGGGGACACTGAAGCTTTCTTT
CASSQTGTAPGDTEAFF
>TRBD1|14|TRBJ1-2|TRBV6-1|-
TGTGCCAGCAGTGAGTGGGACAGGGGGTATGGCTACACCTTC
CASSEWDRGYGYTF
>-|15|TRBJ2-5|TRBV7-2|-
TGTGCCAGCAGCTCCCGAGGCAGGGTCCAAGAGACCCAGTACTTC
CASSSRGRVQETQYF
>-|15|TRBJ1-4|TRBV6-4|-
TGTGCCAGCACCCACCCGGGGGGAGATAATGAAAAACTGTTTTTT
CASTHPGGDNEKLFF
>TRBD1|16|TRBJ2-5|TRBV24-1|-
TGTGCCACCAGTGAAAGGAGAGACAGGGGGTTGGAGACCCAGTACTTC
CATSERRDRGLETQYF
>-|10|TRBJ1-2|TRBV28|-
TGTGCCAGCAGTTCCTCGCGGACAGACTTC
CASSSSRTDF